The rows below give T cell receptor beta chains drawn from one sample of a study of blood T cell repertoires in COVID-19. Using immunoSEQ multiplex PCR, the repertoire was profiled, and TCRdb retains in-frame clones only, with some absent. Of 200,000 or so clones in the sample, around nine tenths were seen once. Sequenced input: peripheral blood. These TCRs come from a woman aged 55-75 years with acute or convalescent COVID-19. Each CDR3 is given with its conserved first and last residue. D genes are given only for firm matches. Size tells how often a clone was seen (once, few, many) or the class of an expanded clone, and some rows leave it out.

j_gene,abundance,len,d_gene,v_gene,CDR3nt,CDR3aa
TRBJ2-7,NA,15,TRBD2,TRBV18,TGTGCCAGCTCGCTACTAGCGGGGGAAACCTACGAGCAGTACTTC,CASSLLAGETYEQYF
TRBJ1-5,NA,15,NA,TRBV28,TGTGCCAGCAGTTTCCCCGGGGGGCGCAATCAGCCCCAGCATTTT,CASSFPGGRNQPQHF
TRBJ2-3,NA,15,NA,TRBV3-1/TRBV3-2,TGTGCCAGCAGCCAAGATGGGCTGAGCACAGATACGCAGTATTTT,CASSQDGLSTDTQYF
TRBJ1-3,NA,15,NA,TRBV19,TGTGCCAGTCAGGACAGAGGATTCTCTGGAAACACCATATATTTT,CASQDRGFSGNTIYF
TRBJ1-1,NA,13,NA,TRBV7-9,TGTGCCAGCAGCTTGACACCGAACACTGAAGCTTTCTTT,CASSLTPNTEAFF
TRBJ1-2,NA,15,TRBD1,TRBV28,TGTGCCAGCAGCCAAACCGGGACAGGGTTTCGTGGCTACACCTTC,CASSQTGTGFRGYTF
TRBJ2-2,NA,13,NA,TRBV9,TGTGCCAGCAGCGTAGTAGTAACCGGGGAGCTGTTTTTT,CASSVVVTGELFF
TRBJ2-1,NA,11,NA,TRBV7-8,TGTGCCAGCAGCCCGTACAATGAGCAGTTCTTC,CASSPYNEQFF
TRBJ1-1,NA,16,NA,TRBV27,TGTGCCAGCAGTTTATCCTTTCTAAGGGGAGGCACTGAAGCTTTCTTT,CASSLSFLRGGTEAFF
TRBJ2-5,NA,14,NA,TRBV15,TGTGCCACCAGTAGTGGGGGGGCAGGAGAGACCCAGTACTTC,CATSSGGAGETQYF
TRBJ1-1,NA,15,NA,TRBV18,TGTGCCAGCTCAGCGACAGGTTCGGTGAACACTGAAGCTTTCTTT,CASSATGSVNTEAFF
TRBJ1-6,NA,15,TRBD1,TRBV18,TGTGCCAGCTCACCGAGGGACAGCGGATATTCACCCCTCCACTTT,CASSPRDSGYSPLHF
TRBJ1-1,few,16,NA,TRBV18,TGTGCCAGCTCACCCGCTGAAGCAGGGCAGGGCACTGAAGCTTTCTTT,CASSPAEAGQGTEAFF
TRBJ1-2,few,15,NA,TRBV15,TGTGCCACCAGCACCTCCTCGGGGGTGGGCTATGGCTACACCTTC,CATSTSSGVGYGYTF
TRBJ2-1,NA,17,NA,TRBV4-3,TGCGCCAGCAGCCCCAATGTGTTCTCTCTGGGAGCACCGAAGCAGTTCTTC,CASSPNVFSLGAPKQFF
TRBJ2-7,NA,14,TRBD1,TRBV19,TGTGCCAGTAGTATATTCGGGACAGGCTACGAGCAGTACTTC,CASSIFGTGYEQYF
TRBJ1-4,NA,17,TRBD1,TRBV7-8,TGTGCCAGCAGCTTAGCGTTACTGGGACAGGGACCTGAAAAACTGTTTTTT,CASSLALLGQGPEKLFF
TRBJ1-1,few,17,NA,TRBV15,TGTGCCACCAGCAGAGGAGGGCAGGGGACCCTGAACACTGAAGCTTTCTTT,CATSRGGQGTLNTEAFF
TRBJ2-7,NA,15,TRBD2,TRBV5-4,TGTGCCAGCAGACCAAGCGGGAGTTCGGTCTACGAGCAGTACTTC,CASRPSGSSVYEQYF
TRBJ2-1,once,13,TRBD1,TRBV20-1,TGCAGTGCTAGTGAGGACAGGGTCAATGAGCAGTTCTTC,CSASEDRVNEQFF
TRBJ2-3,NA,14,TRBD2,TRBV5-1,TGCGCCAGCGCTAGCGGGGGGGCCTCAGATACGCAGTATTTT,CASASGGASDTQYF
TRBJ2-1,once,16,TRBD2,TRBV9,TGTGCCAGCAGCGCCTCAGGACTAGCGGCCTACAATGAGCAGTTCTTC,CASSASGLAAYNEQFF
TRBJ2-5,NA,17,NA,TRBV5-4,TGTGCCAGCAGCTTTATTTTAAAGAGGGCGTACCAAGAGACCCAGTACTTC,CASSFILKRAYQETQYF
TRBJ1-6,NA,15,NA,TRBV4-1,TGCGCCAGCAGCCAAGAGGGGAGCGGTAATTCACCCCTCCACTTT,CASSQEGSGNSPLHF
TRBJ2-3,NA,15,TRBD2,TRBV7-8,TGTGCCAGCAGCTCCCGGGACTACAGTCCGGATACGCAGTATTTT,CASSSRDYSPDTQYF
TRBJ1-3,NA,12,NA,TRBV19,TGTGCCAGTAGCATACTAGGAAACACCATATATTTT,CASSILGNTIYF
TRBJ2-2,once,15,NA,TRBV5-6,TGTGCCAGCAGCTTGGCCGGGGGTTGGACCGGGGAGCTGTTTTTT,CASSLAGGWTGELFF
TRBJ2-7,NA,13,NA,TRBV19,TGTGCCAGTAGTATCAATCCGTCCGGGGAGCAGTACTTC,CASSINPSGEQYF
TRBJ2-5,NA,17,TRBD2,TRBV28,TGTGCCAGCAGTTCCATGGGGCGGGGGAGAGGCCAAGAGACCCAGTACTTC,CASSSMGRGRGQETQYF
TRBJ2-7,NA,15,NA,TRBV7-9,TGTGCCAGCAGCTTATTGGGTTCGAGGCCGTACGAGCAGTACTTC,CASSLLGSRPYEQYF
TRBJ2-7,NA,15,NA,TRBV4-3,TGCGCCAGCAGCCAAGATCGTATAGCGTCCTACGAGCAGTACTTC,CASSQDRIASYEQYF
TRBJ1-1,NA,15,TRBD1,TRBV15,TGTGCCACCAGCGCGGGACAGGGGGCCTTCAATGAAGCTTTCTTT,CATSAGQGAFNEAFF
TRBJ1-5,NA,15,TRBD1,TRBV19,TGTGCCAGTAGTACCGACAGGGGAAACAATCAGCCCCAGCATTTT,CASSTDRGNNQPQHF
TRBJ2-1,NA,16,TRBD2,TRBV7-9,TGTGCCAGCAGGCCGTCCCTAGCGGGGTCCTACAATGAGCAGTTCTTC,CASRPSLAGSYNEQFF
TRBJ2-3,NA,15,TRBD1,TRBV7-2,TGTGCCAGCAGCTACGGGACAGGGGGCACAGATACGCAGTATTTT,CASSYGTGGTDTQYF
TRBJ2-7,NA,16,TRBD2,TRBV6-2/TRBV6-3,TGTGCCAGCAGCCAAGGTGGCGGGAGGGGGCCATACGAGCAGTACTTC,CASSQGGGRGPYEQYF
TRBJ1-6,NA,15,NA,TRBV10-3,TGTGCCATCAGCCCGGGGGACCCACGTAATTCACCCCTCCACTTT,CAISPGDPRNSPLHF
TRBJ1-4,NA,14,TRBD1,TRBV5-6,TGTGCCAGCAGCCCGACAGGGCTCAGTGAAAAACTGTTTTTT,CASSPTGLSEKLFF
TRBJ1-6,NA,16,NA,TRBV27,TGTGCCAGCAGTTCCTGGTCGGCAGGTTCTAATTCACCCCTCCACTTT,CASSSWSAGSNSPLHF
TRBJ1-2,NA,14,NA,TRBV5-1,TGCGCCAGCAGCTTGGCCTTGAGGGTTGATGGCTACACCTTC,CASSLALRVDGYTF
TRBJ2-7,NA,15,TRBD2,TRBV14,TGTGCCAGCAGCCAATTGGGTCTAGCGGGGGATGAGCAGTACTTC,CASSQLGLAGDEQYF
TRBJ1-1,NA,13,NA,TRBV6-5,TGTGCCAGCAGTTTCGACAAGAACACTGAAGCTTTCTTT,CASSFDKNTEAFF
TRBJ2-1,once,15,TRBD2,TRBV7-8,TGTGCCAGCAGCCCCCAACTAGCGGGAGTGGGTGAGCAGTTCTTC,CASSPQLAGVGEQFF
TRBJ2-2,NA,17,NA,TRBV5-1,TGCGCCAGCAGCTTGGCCTTTGGGGAAGGGAGCACCGGGGAGCTGTTTTTT,CASSLAFGEGSTGELFF
TRBJ1-1,NA,14,NA,TRBV5-1,TGCGCCAGCACCCAGGACACTTCGAACACTGAAGCTTTCTTT,CASTQDTSNTEAFF
TRBJ2-1,NA,16,TRBD2,TRBV7-2,TGTGCCAGCAGCTTATCCCGGGCTAGCGGGGGGAGTGAGCAGTTCTTC,CASSLSRASGGSEQFF
TRBJ1-2,NA,13,TRBD1,TRBV7-3,TGTGCCAGCAGCTTAGACAGGGGGCTCGGCTACACCTTC,CASSLDRGLGYTF
TRBJ2-1,once,16,NA,TRBV11-2,TGTGCCAGCAGCTTAGCCTACGGGGGACCCTACAATGAGCAGTTCTTC,CASSLAYGGPYNEQFF
TRBJ1-1,NA,13,NA,TRBV19,TGTGCCACCAATCGGGGAGGCGGAATTGAAGCTTTCTTT,CATNRGGGIEAFF
TRBJ2-1,NA,15,TRBD2,TRBV7-9,TGTGCCAGCAGCTTAGGACTAGCGCGACACAATGAGCAGTTCTTC,CASSLGLARHNEQFF
TRBJ1-1,NA,13,NA,TRBV15,TGTGCCACCGGTTCCGCGGAGAACACTGAAGCTTTCTTT,CATGSAENTEAFF
TRBJ1-1,NA,13,TRBD1,TRBV6-5,TGTGCCAGCAGGTCAGGGGGCCGGACTGAAGCTTTCTTT,CASRSGGRTEAFF
TRBJ1-4,NA,14,NA,TRBV30,TGTGCCTGGAGTGTCCCCGCAACTAATGAAAAACTGTTTTTT,CAWSVPATNEKLFF